This passage covers 24 T cell receptor beta chains from one sample sequenced in a study of blood T cell repertoires in COVID-19. Profiling relied on immunoSEQ multiplex PCR, and the TCRdb table lists in-frame clones only, not all of them. The sample lists tens of thousands of clones, 88% occurring once. Sequencing used peripheral blood. The receptors come from a man in his fifties with acute or convalescent COVID-19.

The chain employs TRBV5-1 and TRBJ1-3; D is ambiguous. The ends were cut back, 0 bases at V and 0 bases at J, with 10 bases in the middle. CDR1 is SGHRS and CDR2 is YFSETQ in the germline V gene. The CDR3 runs to 16 residues. The DNA for the CDR3 is TGCGCCAGCAGCTTGGGTGCGGTGCCCTCTGGAAACACCATATATTTT. Translating it yields CASSLGAVPSGNTIYF. Using reference TRBV5-1 and TRBJ1-3 for the parts outside the CDR3, the full variable domain is KAGVTQTPRYLIKTRGQQVTLSCSPISGHRSVSWYQQTPGQGLQFLFEYFSETQRNKGNFPGRFSGRQFSNSRSEMNVSTLELGDSALYLCASSLGAVPSGNTIYFGEGSWLTVV.

The chain carries TRBV5-1 and TRBJ2-3, with 8 bases that match TRBD1. The V gene's germline CDR1 is SGHRS and CDR2 YFSETQ. J lost 5 bases, V lost 4 bases, and 12 bases had no gene match. The length of the CDR3 is 16 residues. CDR3 protein: CASSGGSQGAGDTQYF. The CDR3 nucleotides read TGCGCCAGCAGCGGAGGATCGCAGGGGGCAGGAGATACGCAGTATTTT.

The chain uses TRBV27 and TRBJ2-7, with 7 bases fitting TRBD1. After removal of 5 bases from V and 0 bases from J, the junction contained 4 bases not matched to a gene. Germline values: CDR1 MNHEY, CDR2 SMNVEV (reference sequence). This CDR3 has 14 residues. As DNA, the CDR3 is TGTGCCAGCAGTAGGGACAGCAGCTCCTACGAGCAGTACTTC. Translation gives CASSRDSSSYEQYF.

The CDR3 sequence is CAWSVQGANGELFF. CDR3 in DNA: TGTGCCTGGAGTGTTCAGGGGGCGAACGGGGAGCTGTTTTTT. This chain links TRBV30 with TRBJ2-2; 8 nucleotides line up with TRBD1. V lost 0 bases, J lost 7 bases, and 4 bases stayed unmatched. CDR1 and CDR2 (germline): GTSNPN, SVGIG (reference sequence). CDR3 length equals 14 residues.

The gene calls are TRBV9 and TRBJ2-1; D remains unclear. V dropped 0 bases and J dropped 0 bases, with 10 bases sitting between them. The CDR3 consists of 16 residues. Germline V gives CDR1 SGDLS, CDR2 YYNGEE. This CDR3 is CASSVVELSSYNEQFF. The CDR3 nucleotides are TGTGCCAGCAGCGTAGTAGAACTATCCTCCTACAATGAGCAGTTCTTC.

The chain combines TRBV28 with TRBJ2-3; TRBD1 is a possible D gene (6 bases). CDR3 size: 15 residues. The ends were cut back, 3 bases at V and 1 base at J, with 11 bases in the middle. Germline V gene lookup returns CDR1 MDHEN and CDR2 SYDVKM. Here the CDR3 DNA reads TGTGCCAGCAGTTTGTGGGGGCGAGGCACAGATACGCAGTATTTT. The encoded protein is CASSLWGRGTDTQYF.

The rearrangement uses TRBV7-9 and TRBJ1-2; 7 nucleotides match TRBD1. V lost 4 bases and J lost 5; bases outside the gene matches: 4. The V gene's germline CDR1 is SEHNR and CDR2 FQNEAQ (reference sequence). This CDR3 has 13 amino acids. As DNA, the CDR3 is TGTGCCAGCAGCTCGGGACAGATATATGGCTACACCTTC. It encodes CASSSGQIYGYTF.

V usage is TRBV4-1 and J usage is TRBJ2-3; 7 bases are a match to TRBD2. The CDR3 contains 17 residues. The germline V gene has CDR1 MGHRA and CDR2 YSYEKL. Trimming cost V 4 bases and J 9 bases; bases outside gene matches: 19. The CDR3 bases are TGCGCCAGCAGCCGTCCCACTAGCGCCCCCCCGCACGGCACGCAGTATTTT. Its protein is CASSRPTSAPPHGTQYF.

In its sample, this clone was seen a few times. The CDR3 region is CASSLSGLDSPLHF. CDR3 in DNA: TGTGCCAGCAGCTTGTCAGGGTTGGATTCACCCCTCCACTTT. V usage is TRBV7-9 and J usage is TRBJ1-6, with a possible D match to TRBD1 (5 bases). From germline, CDR1 is SEHNR and CDR2 FQNEAQ (reference sequence). The V and J ends lost 3 bases and 8 bases respectively, with 11 bases between them. This CDR3 region has 14 residues.

This rearrangement joins TRBV29-1 to TRBJ2-5, with 11 bases lining up with TRBD1. Germline CDR1 reads SQVTM; CDR2 reads ANQGSEA. V lost 5 bases to trimming and J lost 2 bases; unmatched junction nucleotides: 4. The CDR3 runs to 14 residues. The CDR3 bases are TGCAGCGTTACGGGACAGGGGGTGCAAGAGACCCAGTACTTC. This sequence encodes CSVTGQGVQETQYF.

The J gene is TRBJ1-2, the V gene TRBV30; weak D call: TRBD1 (5 bases). V was cut by 1 base and J by 6 bases, with 12 bases left in between. The CDR3 totals 13 residues. Germline values: CDR1 GTSNPN, CDR2 SVGIG (reference sequence). The DNA of the CDR3 is TGTGCCTGGAGTGATAAAGGGGTAGATGGCTACACCTTC. Protein product: CAWSDKGVDGYTF.

This chain uses TRBV11-2 with TRBJ1-1; no clear D. Germline CDR1 and CDR2: SGHAT and FQNNGV. This CDR3 spans 12 amino acids. V was cut by 8 bases and J by 4 bases, with 11 bases left in between. CDR3 sequence reads: CASSLASTEAFF. Here the CDR3 DNA reads TGTGCCAGCTCCCTCGCCAGCACTGAAGCTTTCTTT. The full variable domain, completed using reference TRBV11-2 and TRBJ1-1, is EAGVAQSPRYKIIEKRQSVAFWCNPISGHATLYWYQQILGQGPKLLIQFQNNGVVDDSQLPKDRFSAERLKGVDSTLKIQPAKLEDSAVYLCASSLASTEAFFGQGTRLTVV.

The J gene is TRBJ2-5, the V gene TRBV5-5, with TRBD2 matching 7 bases. The V segment lost 1 base and the J segment 1 base; nucleotides outside the gene matches: 4. Germline CDR1 reads SGHKS; CDR2 reads YYEKEE (reference sequence). The CDR3 runs to 15 residues. CDR3 nucleotides: TGTGCCAGCAGCTTGCGCACGGGGGGCCAAGAGACCCAGTACTTC. Encoded protein: CASSLRTGGQETQYF.

The rearrangement uses TRBV10-3 and TRBJ1-5, with D possibly TRBD1 on 5 matching bases. The CDR3 is 16 amino acids. CDR1 and CDR2 (germline): ENHRY, SYGVKD. With 3 bases removed from V and 0 bases from J, the gap between germline ends came to 12 bases. This chain's CDR3 is CAISDSGYNSNQPQHF. The CDR3 DNA reads TGTGCCATCAGTGATTCAGGGTATAATAGCAATCAGCCCCAGCATTTT.

The chain recombines TRBV7-6 with TRBJ1-2; 7 bases are shared with TRBD1. The CDR3 extends over 17 amino acids. Germline V gene data show CDR1 as SGHVS and CDR2 as FNYEAQ. The junction had 14 bases not matched to a gene; V was cut back by 5 bases and J by 2 bases. The CDR3 DNA follows: TGTGCCAGCAGCCCCGGGACAGCGCGCCGGGGCAACTATGGCTACACCTTC. Translating gives CASSPGTARRGNYGYTF.

The gene calls are TRBV9 and TRBJ2-3, with 7 bases fitting TRBD2. Germline V CDR1 and CDR2: SGDLS, YYNGEE. CDR3 length: 16 amino acids. The V and J ends lost 0 bases and 6 bases, in that order; junction bases with no gene match: 10. CDR3 loop: CASSVVATGGSDTQYF. The CDR3 DNA reads TGTGCCAGCAGCGTAGTCGCAACGGGGGGATCGGATACGCAGTATTTT.

V gene TRBV4-1 combines with J gene TRBJ1-1, with 7 positions matching TRBD1. The germline gives CDR1 MGHRA, CDR2 YSYEKL. V was pared by 1 base and J by 0 bases, with 2 bases of the junction left unmatched. The CDR3 sequence is 15 residues long. Here the CDR3 reads CASSQADRVNTEAFF. CDR3 DNA: TGCGCCAGCAGCCAAGCCGACAGGGTGAACACTGAAGCTTTCTTT.

This clone was counted a few times. The V call is TRBV13, the J call TRBJ1-6; D is unresolved. The CDR3 sequence is 14 residues long. Per germline, CDR1 PRHDT and CDR2 FYEKMQ (reference sequence). V lost 5 bases and J lost 7, with 12 bases in between. CDR3 sequence reads: CASSPREVNSPLHF. CDR3 coding DNA: TGTGCCAGCAGCCCACGGGAAGTCAATTCACCCCTCCACTTT.

Of note for this clone: A read error may produce the germline difference seen at one junction end. The V gene is TRBV7-7, the J gene TRBJ2-6; D call uncertain. CDR1 is SSHAT and CDR2 is FNYEAQ in the germline V gene (reference sequence). This CDR3 has 17 residues. This CDR3 reads CASSLRPPGSGANVLTF. The CDR3 DNA reads TGTGCTAGCAGCCTACGCCCCCCAGGCTCTGGGGCCAACGTCCTGACTTTC.

This chain uses TRBV2 with TRBJ2-2; D is unresolved. The CDR3 consists of 15 residues. The ends were cut back, 0 bases at V and 6 bases at J, with 11 bases in the middle. Germline V lookup: CDR1 SNHLY, CDR2 FYNNEI. The CDR3 DNA sequence: TGTGCCAGCAGTGAAGCCGCGCCTGGTGCCGGGGAGCTGTTTTTT. Its protein is CASSEAAPGAGELFF.

The rearrangement uses TRBV9 and TRBJ1-2, with D possibly TRBD1 on 5 matching bases. The CDR3 spans 15 residues. The V end lost 4 bases, the J end lost 2 bases, and 15 bases lay between the germline ends. CDR1 is SGDLS, CDR2 YYNGEE, per germline. CDR3 loop: CASSLDPGGNYGYTF. The CDR3 DNA reads TGTGCCAGCAGCTTAGACCCGGGGGGAAACTATGGCTACACCTTC.

The chain couples TRBV6-6 to TRBJ1-1, with 7 bases aligning to TRBD1. Germline CDR1 is MNHNY and CDR2 is SVGAGI (reference sequence). The CDR3 spans 15 residues. The V segment lost 3 bases and the J segment 2 bases; nucleotides outside the gene matches: 6. The CDR3 DNA reads TGTGCCAGCAGTTATGAGGGGGCGCTAAACACTGAAGCTTTCTTT. This gives the protein CASSYEGALNTEAFF.

The J gene is TRBJ2-1, the V gene TRBV11-2; a possible D gene is TRBD1 (6 bases). Germline V lookup: CDR1 SGHAT, CDR2 FQNNGV. V gave up 7 bases and J gave up 5 bases, with 15 bases separating them. CDR3 size: 14 residues. CDR3 sequence (DNA): TGTGCCAGCACCTCGGGACAAACAAACAATGAGCAGTTCTTC. This codes for CASTSGQTNNEQFF.

The V call is TRBV11-3, the J call TRBJ2-7, with TRBD1 matching 7 bases. Germline assignment: CDR1 SGHNT and CDR2 YENEEA. The CDR3 is made up of 14 amino acids. Germline trimming cut 1 base from V and 3 bases from J; bases unmatched to any gene: 3. The CDR3 DNA follows: TGTGCCAGCAGCTTAGGACAGGGAAACTACGAGCAGTACTTC. Protein product: CASSLGQGNYEQYF. Together with reference TRBV11-3 and TRBJ2-7, the CDR3 gives the full variable domain: EAGVVQSPRYKIIEKKQPVAFWCNPISGHNTLYWYLQNLGQGPELLIRYENEEAVDDSQLPKDRFSAERLKGVDSTLKIQPAELGDSAVYLCASSLGQGNYEQYFGPGTRLTVT.